This T cell receptor (beta chain) appears in the sequencing data of a study of vaccination and CD4 T cells after COVID-19 (dated by TCRdb to the early 2020s). At the level of the whole study: SARS-CoV-2 positivity had been established in the convalescent patients by nasal swab PCR, and mild disease was recorded in some 10 of these patients and severe disease in one. In the convalescent cohort there were six males and four females, among whom were two Hispanic individuals, seven Caucasians, two Asians and one multiracial person. Two doses of either the Pfizer-BioNTech BNT162b2 vaccine (n=8) or the Moderna mRNA-1273 vaccine (n=2) were administered to participants. Post-COVID blood samples from convalescent patients were collected a median of approximately 100 days after diagnosis, with a range of roughly 30 to 170 days. Post-vaccine blood samples were taken a median of around 68 days after the second vaccine dose, with a range of roughly 14 to 250 days. Culture stimuli were overlapping spike peptide pools from SARS-CoV-2 and from the common cold coronaviruses HCoV-NL63, HCoV-OC43 and HCoV-229E. Control cultures used a CEFX viral epitope pool as positive control, an HIV-1 Nef peptide pool as negative control, or no peptide. In under 13 COVID-19 convalescent patients and several infection-naive healthy vaccine recipients, researchers compared the spike-specific CD4+ TCR repertoire from before mRNA vaccination with the repertoire from after.

The study at large found these results: The median count of SARS-CoV-2-reactive clonotypes went up from 20 to 25 after infection to 30 to 40 after vaccination, although the change was not significant. The number of convalescent patients in the study was relatively small, and the study did not examine early timepoints following natural infection. Among the post-vaccine SARS-CoV-2-reactive clones in convalescent patients, a median approximately 90% showed up only after vaccination, which suggests vaccine-specific priming. Of the vaccine-specific clones in convalescent patients, 304 of 307, or nearly all, reacted only to SARS-CoV-2 spike and did not cross-react with common cold coronaviruses.

Library construction relied on PCR. At the Johns Hopkins FTIC core, DNA from the cultured CD4+ T cells underwent TCR sequencing with the Oncomine TCR Beta short-read assay. Genomic DNA was extracted from the cultured CD4+ T cells with the QIAamp micro DNA kit. The Oncomine TCR Beta libraries from cultured CD4+ T cells were pooled using unique dual indexes and then sequenced on an Illumina iSeq 100. Concerning the study's data processing: Non-productive sequences were removed, and CDR3s that did not start with C, did not end with F or W, or were shorter than 7 amino acids were discarded. The MANAFEST web application identified antigen-specific clonotypes by comparing peptide-stimulated wells against reference wells and other culture wells. Positive clones required FDR below 0.05, an odds ratio above 5, and productive frequency above 0.1% in at least two of three replicate wells. Cross-reactive clonotypes were defined as significantly expanded in both SARS-CoV-2 spike wells and at least one common cold coronavirus spike condition. Using R version 3.6.1, CDR3 homology was evaluated through Levenshtein distances (stringdist) along with unrooted phylogenetic trees (ape). TCRdb cleaned the public reads at Q25 with fastp, built clones with MiXCR and kept in-frame beta chains. For every CDR3 protein sequence, its rows merge into one entry that carries the most common genes and DNA. TCRdb's processing, not the authors' own work, is the source of the V and J calls. Recorded for this sample are roughly 15,000 distinct CDR3 sequences; roughly 43% of them occurred a single time. Of the sample, over 9% is held by the ten largest clones.

Of note for this clonotype: Which antigen it targets is not known. No much larger clone is present one base from it, and per-base qualities are unavailable.

Per the publication, the treatment or condition label means: approximately nine-day PBMC culture with coronavirus spike peptide pools or control peptides (ViraFEST assay). To expand antigen-specific T cells with peptide pools and then pick out the expanded clonotypes through TCR sequencing, the study relied on the ViraFEST assay. The convalescent patients' positive SARS-CoV-2 PCR tests were from March to December 2020, which was before the Alpha, Beta and Delta variants emerged in the United States. PBMCs were cultured at two million per well in IMDM supplemented with roughly 5% human AB serum and 9.5 to 10 IU/ml IL-2, with approximately 9.5 ug/ml peptide pools added. On days 3 and 7, half of the culture medium was replaced with fresh IL-2-containing medium. After 10 to 11 days of culture, CD4+ T cells were isolated by negative selection with the EasySep CD4+ T cell isolation kit. Ficoll-Paque Plus gradient centrifugation was used to isolate PBMCs from whole blood, and the isolated PBMCs were then either used fresh or cryopreserved at -140C. Each culture condition was generally run in triplicate wells.

From a lookup of the germline V gene, CDR1 and CDR2 are SGHRS and YFSETQ. Counted from cysteine to phenylalanine, this CDR3 has 13 amino acids. Kept here is only the CDR3 DNA, which spans 39 bases and is read in frame from base 1. Trimming costs V 0 bases and J 7 bases, and their ends lie 10 bases apart. The sequence joins TRBV5-1 to TRBJ1-2, with no confident D gene call. The clonotype comes from a human donor who had recovered from COVID-19. Material: CD4+ T cells from blood, cultured in vitro. The DNA sequence is as follows: TGCGCCAGCAGCTTGGATGCGTATTCTGGCTACACCTTC. Its coded protein is CASSLDAYSGYTF.